The source of this T cell receptor beta chain is a study of post-analysis software for immune sequencing data. cDNA libraries of TCR beta carried unique molecular identifiers. MiXCR, run by TCRdb on the PCR reads, gives a single entry per CDR3 protein. The sample lists more than 500,000 distinct CDR3 sequences, 34% occurring once. The CDR3 is made up of 15 amino acids. Germline V gene sequence: CDR1 SGHRS, CDR2 YFSETQ. Trimming pared 0 bases from V and 4 bases from J, leaving 12 bases between. The study, taken as a whole, reports: Among roughly five TRBV segments more frequent in patients than controls were TRBV5-6, TRBV5-1 and TRBV20-1.

Of note for this clonotype: Antigen unknown.

The sample comprised blood. The TCR comes from a girl aged 2-17 years with multiple sclerosis. The chain recombines TRBV5-1 with TRBJ2-3; D not certain. CDR3 sequence: CASSLDGLGADTQYF. The CDR3 DNA sequence: TGCGCCAGCAGCTTGGACGGCCTCGGAGCAGATACGCAGTATTTT. Variable domain in full (rest from reference TRBV5-1 and TRBJ2-3): KAGVTQTPRYLIKTRGQQVTLSCSPISGHRSVSWYQQTPGQGLQFLFEYFSETQRNKGNFPGRFSGRQFSNSRSEMNVSTLELGDSALYLCASSLDGLGADTQYFGPGTRLTVL.